These 25 T cell receptor beta chains were sequenced from one sample in a study of early T cells in non-severe SARS-CoV-2 infection (dated by TCRdb to the early 2020s). The library was prepared using 5' RACE. The listed sequencing device is NextSeq 500. TCRdb trimmed the raw reads at Q25, called clones with MiXCR and kept productive beta chains. Each entry merges the rows of one CDR3 protein and shows their most common DNA and genes. Within this sample are some 25,000 distinct CDR3 sequences, with 5.4% of them counted one time only. The top ten clonotypes cover 0.8% to 1% of the sample. What was sequenced was whole blood. The source of these receptors is an adult who was a healthcare worker with PCR-confirmed SARS-CoV-2 infection or an uninfected control (not recorded which).

The sample holds a few counts of this clonotype. V usage is TRBV20-1 and J usage is TRBJ2-7, with 10 bases identical to TRBD2. The CDR3 loop spans 15 amino acids. J lost 5 bases, V lost 5 bases, and 12 bases had no gene match. The germline gives CDR1 DFQATT, CDR2 SNEGSKA (reference sequence). The CDR3 nucleotides are TGCAGTGCTTCCCTAGCCGGGCTAGCGGGAGACGAGCAGTACTTC. Translating it yields CSASLAGLAGDEQYF.

The sample holds a few counts of this clonotype. This chain joins TRBV12-3 or TRBV12-4 and TRBJ1-2; unclear D gene. V was trimmed by 5 bases and J by 4 bases, leaving 14 bases between them. This CDR3 spans 14 amino acids. CDR3: CASSPRRLRYGYTF. The CDR3 nucleotides read TGTGCCAGCAGTCCCCGCAGACTTCGCTATGGCTACACCTTC.

A note on this clonotype: The DNA is left out, because the CDR3 cannot be placed on it with certainty; the CDR3 is given as TCRdb lists it. The chain recombines TRBV20-1 with TRBJ2-6; no DNA check was done on the table's D call, TRBD1. The germline gives CDR1 DFQATT, CDR2 SNEGSKA (reference sequence). The CDR3 comprises 16 residues, both ends counted. The CDR3 loop reads CSAGGGWASGANVLTF.

This clonotype was detected a few times. J is TRBJ2-7 and V is TRBV5-1; TRBD1 agrees at 9 bases. The germline V gene has CDR1 SGHRS and CDR2 YFSETQ. This CDR3 region has 15 residues. V lost 2 bases to trimming and J lost 2 bases; unmatched junction nucleotides: 5. CDR3 sequence: CASSFWTGAPYEQYF. The CDR3 DNA is TGCGCCAGCAGCTTCTGGACAGGGGCGCCCTACGAGCAGTACTTC.

This clonotype was seen repeatedly, ten times or more. V and J are TRBV28 and TRBJ1-5; D perhaps matches TRBD1 (5 bases). Germline V gives CDR1 MDHEN, CDR2 SYDVKM. V shed 8 bases and J shed 0 bases, with 17 bases lying between them. This CDR3 region has 16 residues. This CDR3 is CASWGGGKPSNQPQHF. Written as DNA, the CDR3 is TGTGCCAGCTGGGGCGGAGGGAAACCTAGCAATCAGCCCCAGCATTTT.

Many counts were recorded for this clonotype. The chain couples TRBV7-2 to TRBJ2-2; 7 positions agree with TRBD1. CDR3 length: 16 residues. Unmatched junction bases numbered 6, after V lost 5 bases and J lost 0 bases. Germline V gene sequence: CDR1 SGHTA, CDR2 FQGNSA. The CDR3 nucleotides are TGTGCCAGCAGCCCCCGGGACAGACCGAACACCGGGGAGCTGTTTTTT. Protein: CASSPRDRPNTGELFF.

This clonotype has at least ten counts. This chain links TRBV6-6 with TRBJ2-1; 9 nucleotides match TRBD1. The CDR3 is 15 residues long. Per the germline V gene, CDR1 is MNHNY and CDR2 is SVGAGI (reference sequence). V lost 5 bases, J lost 2 bases, and 4 bases stayed unmatched. The CDR3 is CASSRDRDPYNEQFF. The CDR3 DNA reads TGTGCCAGCAGTAGGGACAGGGACCCCTACAATGAGCAGTTCTTC.

This clonotype was detected many times. This chain joins TRBV28 and TRBJ2-7; TRBD2 agrees at 10 bases. The germline gives CDR1 MDHEN, CDR2 SYDVKM. The V and J ends lost 3 bases and 3 bases, in that order; junction bases with no gene match: 17. This CDR3 is 19 amino acids long. The CDR3 nucleotides read TGTGCCAGCAGTTTTATTCCTAGCGGGAGATCCACTCGAAACTACGAGCAGTACTTC. Its protein product is CASSFIPSGRSTRNYEQYF.

This chain links TRBV12-5 with TRBJ2-7; no reliable D call. V was shortened by 1 base and J by 6 bases, with 7 bases between the two germline ends. CDR3 length: 12 residues. Germline loops: CDR1 LGHNT, CDR2 FRNRAP. CDR3: CASGLAGREQYF. The DNA of the CDR3 is TGTGCTAGTGGTTTGGCCGGTCGCGAGCAGTACTTC.

This clonotype was detected ten times or more. The chain employs TRBV7-2 and TRBJ2-2, with D possibly matching TRBD1 (6 bases). The V end lost 6 bases, the J end lost 3 bases, and 11 bases lay between the germline ends. Germline values: CDR1 SGHTA, CDR2 FQGNSA. This CDR3 comprises 14 residues. CDR3 in DNA: TGTGCCAGCAGACCGGGACACTACACCGGGGAGCTGTTTTTT. Translated: CASRPGHYTGELFF.

The rearrangement uses TRBV10-2 and TRBJ2-7; D might be TRBD2 (5 bases). This CDR3 contains 13 residues. V was shortened by 7 bases and J by 4 bases, with 14 bases between the two germline ends. Germline CDR1 reads WSHSY; CDR2 reads SAAADI. CDR3 amino acids: CASTERTGYEQYF. The CDR3 nucleotides are TGCGCCAGCACCGAACGAACGGGGTACGAGCAGTACTTC.

The sample holds many counts of this clonotype. The chain is built from TRBV9 and TRBJ1-1, with 8 positions matching TRBD1. J was trimmed by 6 bases and V by 2 bases; bases with no gene match: 9. This CDR3 is 15 amino acids long. Germline V gene data show CDR1 as SGDLS and CDR2 as YYNGEE. Written as DNA, the CDR3 is TGTGCCAGCAGCGTGGAGGGACAGGCCCCCGCTGAAGCTTTCTTT. Its translation is CASSVEGQAPAEAFF.

There are a few counts of this clonotype. The DNA of the CDR3 is TGTGCCAGCAGGCTACGGGGGACTAGCGCCCAGCTAGCCAAAAACATTCAGTACTTC. This gives the protein CASRLRGTSAQLAKNIQYF. J is TRBJ2-4 and V is TRBV28; 10 nucleotides align to TRBD2. CDR1 MDHEN and CDR2 SYDVKM come from the germline V gene. With 6 bases clipped from V and 0 bases from J, the junction kept 14 bases outside the gene matches. The CDR3 is made up of 19 amino acids.

This clonotype has just a few counts. The gene calls are TRBV7-6 and TRBJ2-1; a weak D match, TRBD1 (5 bases). The germline V gene encodes CDR1 SGHVS and CDR2 FNYEAQ. This CDR3 spans 17 amino acids. Deletions cut 2 bases from V and 6 bases from J, with 20 bases between. CDR3 in DNA: TGTGCCAGCAGCTTATTGTCAGGATGGGGCAGACTCAATGAGCAGTTCTTC. As protein: CASSLLSGWGRLNEQFF. The full variable domain, rest sourced from reference TRBV7-6 and TRBJ2-1, is GAGVSQSPRYKVTKRGQDVALRCDPISGHVSLYWYRQALGQGPEFLTYFNYEAQQDKSGLPNDRFSAERPEGSISTLTIQRTEQRDSAMYRCASSLLSGWGRLNEQFFGPGTRLTVL.

This clonotype came up many times. V and J are TRBV6-1 and TRBJ2-1; D is possibly TRBD1 (5 bases). The CDR3 runs to 14 residues. V lost 6 bases to trimming and J lost 6 bases, with 15 bases between them. CDR1 and CDR2 from the germline V gene are MNHNS and SASEGT. CDR3 in DNA: TGTGCCAGCAGCCCCACGACAGTTAGCAATGAGCAGTTCTTC. Residues: CASSPTTVSNEQFF.

This clonotype is labeled medium-sized. This chain links TRBV7-9 with TRBJ1-1, with 8 bases lining up with TRBD1. The germline gives CDR1 SEHNR, CDR2 FQNEAQ (reference sequence). The CDR3 runs 13 residues. Trimming took 5 bases from V and 4 from J; bases not matched to a gene: 3. The CDR3 region is CASSLTGGTEAFF. The DNA of the CDR3 is TGTGCCAGCAGCCTCACAGGGGGCACTGAAGCTTTCTTT. Together with reference TRBV7-9 and TRBJ1-1, the CDR3 gives the full variable domain: DTGVSQNPRHKITKRGQNVTFRCDPISEHNRLYWYRQTLGQGPEFLTYFQNEAQLEKSRLLSDRFSAERPKGSFSTLEIQRTEQGDSAMYLCASSLTGGTEAFFGQGTRLTVV.

This clonotype was seen ten or more times. The chain has TRBV15 and TRBJ2-1; tentatively, D is TRBD2 (6 bases). V was shortened by 0 bases and J by 6 bases, with 12 bases between the two germline ends. The length of the CDR3 is 15 residues. Germline CDR1 LNHNV, CDR2 YYDKDF (reference sequence). CDR3 in DNA: TGTGCCACCAGCAGAGATCGGGACTCCCGCAATGAGCAGTTCTTC. This encodes CATSRDRDSRNEQFF.

In its sample, this clonotype is medium-sized. J is TRBJ2-3 and V is TRBV7-9; D remains unclear. Germline CDR1 is SEHNR and CDR2 is FQNEAQ (reference sequence). CDR3 length: 12 residues. V dropped 4 bases and J dropped 4 bases, with 6 bases sitting between them. CDR3 sequence reads: CASSSTADTQYF. In nucleotides, the CDR3 is TGTGCCAGCAGCTCTACTGCAGATACGCAGTATTTT.

DNA for the CDR3: TGTGCCAGCAGTTACCTCGGACGAGGAGATACGCAGTATTTT. It translates to CASSYLGRGDTQYF. The chain uses TRBV6-5 and TRBJ2-3, with D unresolved. Germline-derived CDR1 and CDR2 are MNHEY and SVGAGI. Trimming took off 2 bases at V and 5 bases at J, with 11 bases between the two ends. The CDR3 sequence is 14 residues long.

This clonotype was counted only a few times. The V gene is TRBV7-9, the J gene TRBJ2-2; D is perhaps TRBD1 (6 bases). This CDR3 comprises 16 residues. The V end lost 5 bases, the J end lost 0 bases, and 13 bases lay between the germline ends. Germline V gene sequence: CDR1 SEHNR, CDR2 FQNEAQ (reference sequence). CDR3 protein: CASSRRDTTNTGELFF. The CDR3 DNA reads as TGTGCCAGCAGCCGCCGGGACACCACGAACACCGGGGAGCTGTTTTTT.

This clonotype was recorded many times. The chain recombines TRBV20-1 with TRBJ1-1, with 7 positions matching TRBD1. Losses at the gene ends were 6 bases for V and 1 base for J; bases not matched to a gene: 8. Germline values: CDR1 DFQATT, CDR2 SNEGSKA (reference sequence). The CDR3 extends over 14 amino acids. The CDR3 loop is CSAKRRGPNTEAFF. CDR3 nucleotides: TGCAGTGCGAAGAGGAGGGGGCCGAACACTGAAGCTTTCTTT.

The rearrangement links TRBV28 to TRBJ2-1; D might be TRBD1 or TRBD2, each matching 5 bases. The germline V and J ends were trimmed by 2 bases and 9 bases, with 20 bases remaining between them. The CDR3 contains 16 residues. In germline, CDR1 is MDHEN, CDR2 SYDVKM. The CDR3: CASSLARVRGRGEQFF. CDR3 sequence (DNA): TGTGCCAGCAGTTTAGCCAGGGTCCGGGGAAGGGGTGAGCAGTTCTTC.

V gene TRBV4-3 combines with J gene TRBJ2-1, with TRBD2 identical over 11 bases. The CDR3 is made up of 16 amino acids. CDR1 is LGHNA and CDR2 is YSLEER in the germline V gene. The V gene end was trimmed by 4 bases and the J gene end by 9 bases; junction bases not matched to a gene: 11. In DNA form, the CDR3 reads TGCGCCAGCAGCCTAATCCGAGGGACTAGCGGTGGTGAGCAGTTCTTC. Amino acids: CASSLIRGTSGGEQFF.

This clonotype was found a few times. The CDR3 DNA sequence: TGCAGCGGATTGGACAGGGAGTCTGGCTACACCTTC. Encoded protein: CSGLDRESGYTF. This chain joins TRBV29-1 and TRBJ1-2, with 8 bases identical to TRBD1. Germline CDR1 and CDR2: SQVTM and ANQGSEA. The CDR3 is 12 residues long. The V and J ends lost 7 bases and 7 bases, in that order; junction bases with no gene match: 8.

This clonotype was recorded many times. At one end the junction does not follow the germline gene, possibly because of a read error. V gene TRBV6-5 combines with J gene TRBJ1-6, with D possibly matching TRBD1 (6 bases). Germline V gene data show CDR1 as MNHEY and CDR2 as SVGAGI. This CDR3 is built from 17 residues. CDR3 sequence (DNA): TGTGCCAGCAGTTCGTGGACAGCGAGCTCCTATAATTCACCCCTCCATTTT. Translation: CASSSWTASSYNSPLHF.